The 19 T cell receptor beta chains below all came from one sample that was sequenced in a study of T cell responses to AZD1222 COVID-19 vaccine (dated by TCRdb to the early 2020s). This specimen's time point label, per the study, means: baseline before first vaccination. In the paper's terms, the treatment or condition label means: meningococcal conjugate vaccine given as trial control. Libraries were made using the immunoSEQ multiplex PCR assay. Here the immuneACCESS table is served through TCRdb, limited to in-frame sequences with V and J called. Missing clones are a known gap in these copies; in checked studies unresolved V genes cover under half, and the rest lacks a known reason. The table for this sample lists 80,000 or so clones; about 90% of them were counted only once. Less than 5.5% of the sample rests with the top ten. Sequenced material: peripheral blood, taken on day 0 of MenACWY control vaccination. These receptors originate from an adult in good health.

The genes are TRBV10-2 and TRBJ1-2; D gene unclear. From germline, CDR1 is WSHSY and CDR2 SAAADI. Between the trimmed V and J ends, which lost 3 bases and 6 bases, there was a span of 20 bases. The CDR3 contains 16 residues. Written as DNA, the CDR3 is TGCGCCAGCAGTGACGGTGGGAACTTCAGACGGGATGGCTACACCTTC. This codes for CASSDGGNFRRDGYTF.

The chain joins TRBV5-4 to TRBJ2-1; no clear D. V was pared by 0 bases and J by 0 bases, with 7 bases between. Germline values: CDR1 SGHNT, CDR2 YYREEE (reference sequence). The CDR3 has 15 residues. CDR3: CASSLGLVSYNEQFF. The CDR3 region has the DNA TGTGCCAGCAGCTTGGGTCTCGTCTCCTACAATGAGCAGTTCTTC.

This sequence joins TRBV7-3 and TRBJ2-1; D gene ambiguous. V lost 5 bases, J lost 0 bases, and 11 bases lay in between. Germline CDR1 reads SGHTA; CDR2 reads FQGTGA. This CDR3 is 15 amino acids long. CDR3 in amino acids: CASSPSTSSYNEQFF. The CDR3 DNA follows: TGTGCCAGCAGCCCCTCGACAAGCTCCTACAATGAGCAGTTCTTC.

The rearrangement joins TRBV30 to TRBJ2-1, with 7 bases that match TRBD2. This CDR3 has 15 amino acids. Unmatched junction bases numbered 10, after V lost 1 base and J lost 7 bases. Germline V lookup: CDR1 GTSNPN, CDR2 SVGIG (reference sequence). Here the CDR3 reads CAWSEFAGVPNEQFF. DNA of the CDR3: TGTGCCTGGAGTGAATTTGCGGGGGTCCCGAATGAGCAGTTCTTC.

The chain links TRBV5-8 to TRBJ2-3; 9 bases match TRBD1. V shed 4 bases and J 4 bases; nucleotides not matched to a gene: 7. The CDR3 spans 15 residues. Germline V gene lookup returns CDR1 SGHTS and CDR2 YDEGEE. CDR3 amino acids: CASSPGQGGADTQYF. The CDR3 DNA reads TGTGCCAGCAGCCCGGGACAGGGAGGGGCAGATACGCAGTATTTT.

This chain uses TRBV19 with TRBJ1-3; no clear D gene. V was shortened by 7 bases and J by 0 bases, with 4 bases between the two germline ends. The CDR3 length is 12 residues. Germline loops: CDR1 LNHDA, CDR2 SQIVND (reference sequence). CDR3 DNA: TGTGCCAGTACCTCCTCTGGAAACACCATATATTTT. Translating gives CASTSSGNTIYF.

The CDR3 bases are TGTGCCAGCAGCCAGGGACAGTTTAATCGGCAGTTCTTC. It is translated as CASSQGQFNRQFF. The chain uses TRBV7-9 and TRBJ2-1; 7 nucleotides agree with TRBD1. There are 13 residues in the CDR3. The trim removed 5 bases at V and 12 bases at J, leaving 10 bases unmatched. Germline CDR1 and CDR2: SEHNR and FQNEAQ (reference sequence).

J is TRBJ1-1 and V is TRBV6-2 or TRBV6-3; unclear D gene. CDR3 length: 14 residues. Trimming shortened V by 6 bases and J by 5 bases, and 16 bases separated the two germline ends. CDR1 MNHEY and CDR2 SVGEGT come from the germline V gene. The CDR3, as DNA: TGTGCCAGCAGCAACCCTGGACTGTGGACTGAAGCTTTCTTT. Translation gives CASSNPGLWTEAFF.

For the CDR3, the DNA is TGTGCCAGCAGCTTAGGGGGAGCGGGGAACACTGAAGCTTTCTTT. Translated: CASSLGGAGNTEAFF. The V gene is TRBV11-2, the J gene TRBJ1-1; the D is unclear. The V and J ends lost 1 base and 1 base respectively, with 10 bases between them. The CDR3 is 15 residues long. CDR1 is SGHAT and CDR2 is FQNNGV in the germline V gene.

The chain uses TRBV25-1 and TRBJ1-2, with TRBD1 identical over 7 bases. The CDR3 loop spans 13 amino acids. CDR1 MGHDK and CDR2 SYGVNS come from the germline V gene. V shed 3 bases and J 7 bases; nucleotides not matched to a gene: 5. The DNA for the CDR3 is TGTGCCAGCAGTGAGGTGGCAGGGGGTGGCTACACCTTC. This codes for CASSEVAGGGYTF.

The CDR3 sequence: CASSFGDSSYEQYF. CDR3 nucleotides: TGTGCCAGCTCCTTCGGGGATAGCTCCTACGAGCAGTACTTC. The chain links TRBV6-5 to TRBJ2-7; tentative D call: TRBD2 (5 bases). CDR1 MNHEY and CDR2 SVGAGI come from the germline V gene. V was clipped by 8 bases and J by 0 bases, with 14 bases between them. The CDR3 runs to 14 residues.

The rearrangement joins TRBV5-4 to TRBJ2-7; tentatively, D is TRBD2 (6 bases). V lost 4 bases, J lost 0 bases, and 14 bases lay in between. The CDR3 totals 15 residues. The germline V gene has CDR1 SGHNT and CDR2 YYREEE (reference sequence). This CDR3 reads CASSAAGPASYEQYF. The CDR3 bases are TGTGCCAGCAGCGCTGCGGGGCCGGCCTCCTACGAGCAGTACTTC.

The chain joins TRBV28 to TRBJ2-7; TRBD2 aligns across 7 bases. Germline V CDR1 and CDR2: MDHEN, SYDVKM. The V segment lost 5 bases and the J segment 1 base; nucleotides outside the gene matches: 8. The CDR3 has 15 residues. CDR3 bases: TGTGCCAGCAGTCCCGGGGCTAGCGGTTCCTACGAGCAGTACTTC. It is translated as CASSPGASGSYEQYF.

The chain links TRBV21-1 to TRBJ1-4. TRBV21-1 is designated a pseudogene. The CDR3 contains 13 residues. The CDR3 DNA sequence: TGTGCCAGCAGAGCGACTTCCCGAGGAAAACTGTTTTTT. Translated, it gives CASRATSRGKLFF.

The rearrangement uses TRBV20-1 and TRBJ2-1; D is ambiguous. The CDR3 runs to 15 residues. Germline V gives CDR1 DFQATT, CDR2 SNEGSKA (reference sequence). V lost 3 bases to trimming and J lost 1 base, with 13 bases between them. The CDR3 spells CSASSESRSYNEQFF. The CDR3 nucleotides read TGCAGTGCTAGTTCAGAGTCTAGGTCCTACAATGAGCAGTTCTTC.

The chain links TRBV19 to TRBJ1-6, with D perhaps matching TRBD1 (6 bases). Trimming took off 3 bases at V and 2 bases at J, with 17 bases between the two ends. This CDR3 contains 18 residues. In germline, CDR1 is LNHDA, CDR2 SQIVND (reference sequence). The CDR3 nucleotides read TGTGCCAGTAGTATTCGAAACAGGGCCGGCACCTATAATTCACCCCTCCACTTT. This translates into CASSIRNRAGTYNSPLHF.

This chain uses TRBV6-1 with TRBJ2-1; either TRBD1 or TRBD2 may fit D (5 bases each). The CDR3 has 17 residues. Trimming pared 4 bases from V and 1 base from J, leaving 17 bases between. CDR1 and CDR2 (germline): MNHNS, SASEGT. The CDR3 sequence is CASSGGDEGRSYNEQFF. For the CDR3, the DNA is TGTGCCAGCAGTGGGGGAGACGAGGGGAGATCCTACAATGAGCAGTTCTTC.

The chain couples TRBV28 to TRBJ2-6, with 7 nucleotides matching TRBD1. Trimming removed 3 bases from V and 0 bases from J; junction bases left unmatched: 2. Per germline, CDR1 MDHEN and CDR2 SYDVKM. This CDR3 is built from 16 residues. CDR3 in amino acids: CASSLDRLSGANVLTF. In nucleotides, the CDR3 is TGTGCCAGCAGTTTGGACAGGCTCTCTGGGGCCAACGTCCTGACTTTC.

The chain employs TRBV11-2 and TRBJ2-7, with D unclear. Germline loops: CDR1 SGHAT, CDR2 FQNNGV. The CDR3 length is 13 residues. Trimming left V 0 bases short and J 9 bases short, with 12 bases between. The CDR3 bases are TGTGCCAGCAGCTTAGATGAGGACGCCGGGCAGTACTTC. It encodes CASSLDEDAGQYF.